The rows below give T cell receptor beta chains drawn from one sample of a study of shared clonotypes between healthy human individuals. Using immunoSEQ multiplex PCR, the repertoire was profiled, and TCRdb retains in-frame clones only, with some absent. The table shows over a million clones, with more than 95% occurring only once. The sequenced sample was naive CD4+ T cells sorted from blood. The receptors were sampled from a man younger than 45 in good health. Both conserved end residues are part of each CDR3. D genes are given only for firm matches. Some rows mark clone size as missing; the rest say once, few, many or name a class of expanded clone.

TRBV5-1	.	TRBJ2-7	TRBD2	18	TGCGCCAGCAGCTTGGAGACTAGCGGGGCCCGAAGCTCCTACGAGCAGTACTTC	CASSLETSGARSSYEQYF
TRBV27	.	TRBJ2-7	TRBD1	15	TGTGCCAGCAGTCCCGGACAGGGGAGGCGTCACGAGCAGTACTTC	CASSPGQGRRHEQYF
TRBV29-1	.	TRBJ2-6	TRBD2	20	TGCAGCGTCGTAAAGATAAAGACTAGCGGGAGTGGATCTGGGGCCAACGTCCTGACTTTC	CSVVKIKTSGSGSGANVLTF
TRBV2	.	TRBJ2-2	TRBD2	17	TGTGCCAGCAGTGAAGCGCTTCTAGCGGGACGTACCGGGGAGCTGTTTTTT	CASSEALLAGRTGELFF
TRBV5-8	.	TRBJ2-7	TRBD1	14	TGTGCCAGCAGGTCGACAGGGGGCACCTACGAGCAGTACTTC	CASRSTGGTYEQYF
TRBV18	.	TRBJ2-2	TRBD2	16	TGTGCCAGCTCACGCGGACTAGCGGGAGAGGACGGGGAGCTGTTTTTT	CASSRGLAGEDGELFF
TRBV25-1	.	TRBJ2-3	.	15	TGTGCCAGCAGTGTCCAGACAGGATTCACAGATACGCAGTATTTT	CASSVQTGFTDTQYF
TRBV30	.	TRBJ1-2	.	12	TGTGCCTGGATAAGACAGGACTATGGCTACACCTTC	CAWIRQDYGYTF
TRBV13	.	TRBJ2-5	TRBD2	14	TGTGCCAGCCGGAGGGCGGGAGGAAAAGAGACCCAGTACTTC	CASRRAGGKETQYF
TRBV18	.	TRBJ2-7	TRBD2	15	TGTGCCAGCTCACCGGGCCTAGCGGTCTCCTACGAGCAGTACTTC	CASSPGLAVSYEQYF
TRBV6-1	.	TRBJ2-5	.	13	TGTGCCAGCAGAGTAGCCGAAGAGGGGACCCAGTACTTC	CASRVAEEGTQYF
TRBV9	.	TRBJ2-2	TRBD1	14	TGTGCCAGCAGCCTTAGACAGGGGGCCGGGGAGCTGTTTTTT	CASSLRQGAGELFF
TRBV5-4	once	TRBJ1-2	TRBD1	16	TGTGCCAGCAGCTTGGTATTCGGGGGACAGGGACCTGGCTACACCTTC	CASSLVFGGQGPGYTF
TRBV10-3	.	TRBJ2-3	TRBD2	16	TGTGCCATCAGTGATAGTGCAGCGGGAGGGACAGATACGCAGTATTTT	CAISDSAAGGTDTQYF
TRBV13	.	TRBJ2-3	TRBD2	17	TGTGCCAGCAGTTTTAGCGGGAGGGTCCCGGGGCCAGATACGCAGTATTTT	CASSFSGRVPGPDTQYF
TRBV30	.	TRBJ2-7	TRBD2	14	TGTGCCTGGACGTTATGGCGGGAGGCCGGGGAGCAGTACTTC	CAWTLWREAGEQYF
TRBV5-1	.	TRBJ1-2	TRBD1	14	TGCGCCAGCAACCTTGACAGGGGTCTGGGCGGCTACACCTTC	CASNLDRGLGGYTF
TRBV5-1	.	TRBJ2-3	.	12	TGCGCCAGCAGCTTTGAGACAGATACGCAGTATTTT	CASSFETDTQYF
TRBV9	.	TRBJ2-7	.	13	TGTGCCAGCAGCGTAGGGGAAGACTACGAGCAGTACTTC	CASSVGEDYEQYF
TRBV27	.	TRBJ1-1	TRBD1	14	TGTGCCAGTCCCCTGGAGAGGGGGCATACTGAAGCTTTCTTT	CASPLERGHTEAFF
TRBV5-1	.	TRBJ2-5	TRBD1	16	TGCGCCAGCAGCTCCGGACAGGTTTCGCTTTTTGAGACCCAGTACTTC	CASSSGQVSLFETQYF
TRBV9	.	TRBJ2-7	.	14	TGTGCCAGCAGCGTAGGAGGTTTGGGCTACGAGCAGTACTTC	CASSVGGLGYEQYF
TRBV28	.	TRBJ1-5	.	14	TGTGCCAGCAGTTGGAGGAATAGCAATCAGCCCCAGCATTTT	CASSWRNSNQPQHF
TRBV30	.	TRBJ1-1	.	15	TGTGCCTGGAGTGTACTAGGGCAGACGAACACTGAAGCTTTCTTT	CAWSVLGQTNTEAFF
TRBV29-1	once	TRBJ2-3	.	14	TGCAGCATTCCGTATCAGGGGAGCACAGATACGCAGTATTTT	CSIPYQGSTDTQYF
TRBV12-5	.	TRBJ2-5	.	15	TGTGCTAGTGGTTTGTTCGGGGGCTCACAAGAGACCCAGTACTTC	CASGLFGGSQETQYF
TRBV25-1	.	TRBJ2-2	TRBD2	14	TGTGCCAGCAGTGTGCTAGCGGGAGAGGGGGAGCTGTTTTTT	CASSVLAGEGELFF
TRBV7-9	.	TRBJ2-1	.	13	TGTGCCAGCAGCCCTTCGAGCGAGCGGGCCCAGTTCTTC	CASSPSSERAQFF
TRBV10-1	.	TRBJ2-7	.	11	TGCGCCAGCAGTGGAGGGTACGAGCAGTACTTC	CASSGGYEQYF
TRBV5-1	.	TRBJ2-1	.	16	TGCGCCAGCAGCTTGGACGGACACCAAGGGGGCAATGAGCAGTTCTTC	CASSLDGHQGGNEQFF
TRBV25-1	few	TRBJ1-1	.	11	TGTGCCAGCAGGGGAGACACTGAAGCTTTCTTT	CASRGDTEAFF
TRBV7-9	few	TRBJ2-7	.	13	TGTGCCAGCGCCTATGGCAGGGGGGACGAGCAGTACTTC	CASAYGRGDEQYF
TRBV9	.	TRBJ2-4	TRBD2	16	TGTGCCAGCAGCGAGGGACTAGCTCGGCGGGAAAACATTCAGTACTTC	CASSEGLARRENIQYF
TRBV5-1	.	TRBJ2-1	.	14	TGCGCCAGCAGCTTGTCTGGCTCCTACAATGAGCAGTTCTTC	CASSLSGSYNEQFF
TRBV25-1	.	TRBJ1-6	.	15	TGTGCCAGCAGTGCCCCAGCAGGGTTAAGTTCACCCCTCCACTTT	CASSAPAGLSSPLHF
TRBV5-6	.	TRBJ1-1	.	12	TGTGCCAGCAGCCGCGTGAACACTGAAGCTTTCTTT	CASSRVNTEAFF
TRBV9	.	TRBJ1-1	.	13	TGTGCCAGCAGCGTAGTTGAGGGGGGCGCGGCTTTCTTT	CASSVVEGGAAFF
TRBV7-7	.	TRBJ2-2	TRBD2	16	TGTGCTAGCAGCCGAGACCTAGCGGGAGTTTCCGGGGAGCTGTTTTTT	CASSRDLAGVSGELFF
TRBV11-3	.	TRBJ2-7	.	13	TGTGCCAGCAGCTTGGCGGGCTCCTACGAGCAGTACTTC	CASSLAGSYEQYF
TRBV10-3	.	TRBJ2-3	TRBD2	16	TGTGCCTCGGTCGGGGCGGGAGGAGGGTTAACAGATACGCAGTATTTT	CASVGAGGGLTDTQYF
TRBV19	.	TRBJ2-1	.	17	TGTGCCAGTAGTATTATTGGGGGGCCCGTCTCCTACAATGAGCAGTTCTTC	CASSIIGGPVSYNEQFF
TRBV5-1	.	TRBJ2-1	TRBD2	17	TGCGCCAGCAGCCAGGGACTAGCGGGTGGCCCGCGCGGGGAGCAGTTCTTC	CASSQGLAGGPRGEQFF
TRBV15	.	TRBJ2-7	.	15	TGTGCCACCAGCAGGCGACTAGAAGGGACCTACGAGCAGTACTTC	CATSRRLEGTYEQYF
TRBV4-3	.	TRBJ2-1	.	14	TGCGCCAGCAGCCAAGATGCCCTGGACAATGAGCAGTTCTTC	CASSQDALDNEQFF
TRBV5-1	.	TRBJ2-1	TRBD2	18	TGCGCCAGCAGCTTCACTGGACTAGCGGGAGGTTCCGCCAATGAGCAGTTCTTC	CASSFTGLAGGSANEQFF
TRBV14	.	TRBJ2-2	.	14	TGTGCCAGCAGCCAAATCCCGGGAACCGGGGAGCTGTTTTTT	CASSQIPGTGELFF
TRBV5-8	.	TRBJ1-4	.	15	TGTGCCAGCAGCTTGGGGAGAATGAGTAATGAAAAACTGTTTTTT	CASSLGRMSNEKLFF
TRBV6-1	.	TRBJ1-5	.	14	TGTGCCAGCAGTGAAGTACCGGGACAACAGCCCCAGCATTTT	CASSEVPGQQPQHF
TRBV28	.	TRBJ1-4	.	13	TGTGCCAGCAGTTTCCAGTCCCCGACGGGACTGTTTTTT	CASSFQSPTGLFF
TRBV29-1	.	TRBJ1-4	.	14	TGCAGCGTTGACTCATATGGGACTAATGAAAAACTGTTTTTT	CSVDSYGTNEKLFF